This T cell receptor beta chain was profiled in a study of coeliac disease (dated by TCRdb to about 2022). For context, the study as a whole: Because high-resolution HLA typing was not available, biased TRBV7-2 usage was queried as a proof of principle. The study applied next-generation sequencing of rearranged TRB and TRG CDR3 regions to small intestinal lymphocyte fractions from coeliac and non-coeliac patients. The study was aimed at characterising TR repertoires of small intestinal T cells in active, refractory type I and gluten-free-diet-treated coeliac disease. A total of 30 patients took part in the full study: about 22 had serologically confirmed coeliac disease and 8 were controls with non-small intestinal disorders. TRB sequencing worked for samples from 30 or so subjects, and these included approximately 25 paired bulk unsorted intraepithelial and lamina propria cell samples.

Cells were frozen in liquid nitrogen in DMSO/FBS as aliquots of 500,000 cells, with a single aliquot from each fraction going to sequencing. All 30 patients in the study underwent endoscopy and small intestinal biopsy. Once intraepithelial cells had been isolated, the leftover biopsy tissue was digested with collagenase to release lamina propria cells. Genomic DNA was extracted from frozen unsorted cell fractions with the Qiagen DNeasy blood extraction kit. A word on this clone: Its target antigen remains unknown. Base qualities are not at hand, and no much larger clone is one base apart.

The paper as a whole reports these results and caveats: The authors judged the approach to be unsuitable for unbiased detection of gliadin-specific T cells, because gliadin-specific T cells are scarce and rarely shared between patients. TRB repertoires were mostly private, with most amino acid sequences found in only one sample, and V-gene usage showed no significant difference between disease groups. Cross-contamination between compartments was possible, because separating intraepithelial cells from lamina propria cells did not produce high-purity fractions. TRB and TRG repertoires of active coeliac intraepithelial and lamina propria samples showed lower clonality than controls, suggesting recruitment of diverse T cells. Published gliadin-specific TRB sequences were detected in about 45% of the 18 coeliac lamina propria samples but in only 1 of 6 controls.

The V and J ends are trimmed by 2 bases and 2 bases, leaving 15 bases between them. Via the germline V gene (reference sequence), CDR1 is LNHDA and CDR2 SQIVND. The CDR3 holds 16 amino acids from the cysteine to the phenylalanine. Only the CDR3 part of the read is kept: 48 bases, read in frame from the first base. The library came from the immunoSEQ multiplex PCR assay. The TR loci were subjected to amplification by multiplexed PCR, for which V gene segments served as targets of the forward primers and J gene segments as targets of the reverse primers. Amplified CDR3 regions were sequenced on the Illumina HiSeq System. Concerning the study's data processing: Closely related reads were merged with a nearest-neighbour algorithm so that PCR and sequencing errors were removed and data were collapsed into unique sequences. Repertoires were summarised in terms of clonality and T cell density, with T cell density defined as TR molecules per amount of genomic DNA input. Public TRs were defined as CDR3 amino acid sequences in at least 80% of unsorted samples, then tested for differential abundance between coeliac and control samples. Every lamina propria sample was searched for matches to a list of more than 200 published gliadin-specific TRB sequences. Kruskal-Wallis tests followed by Dunn post-tests were used to test for differences in clonality and density between disease groups. This immuneACCESS table, as held by TCRdb, lists in-frame sequences with V and J called but not all clones. Of the missing ones, under half trace to an unresolved V gene in checked studies; the others have no known cause. V, J and clone size are taken as reported in that table, and D and trimming were inferred from the DNA itself. The sample table contains about 4,000 clones; only one count was recorded for around 66% of them. Of the sample, approximately 23% falls within the top ten clones.

Rearrangement joined TRBV19 to TRBJ1-2, with TRBD1 as a weak D call on 6 bases. The source is a woman under 40 without celiac disease. Sequencing input: lymphocytes from the gut lamina propria. The cell subset or site label, as the study defines it: lamina propria cell (LPC) fraction of small intestinal biopsy. The base sequence is TGTGCCAGTAGTATACTGGGGTCGGGACACAACTATGGCTACACCTTC. The resulting protein is CASSILGSGHNYGYTF.